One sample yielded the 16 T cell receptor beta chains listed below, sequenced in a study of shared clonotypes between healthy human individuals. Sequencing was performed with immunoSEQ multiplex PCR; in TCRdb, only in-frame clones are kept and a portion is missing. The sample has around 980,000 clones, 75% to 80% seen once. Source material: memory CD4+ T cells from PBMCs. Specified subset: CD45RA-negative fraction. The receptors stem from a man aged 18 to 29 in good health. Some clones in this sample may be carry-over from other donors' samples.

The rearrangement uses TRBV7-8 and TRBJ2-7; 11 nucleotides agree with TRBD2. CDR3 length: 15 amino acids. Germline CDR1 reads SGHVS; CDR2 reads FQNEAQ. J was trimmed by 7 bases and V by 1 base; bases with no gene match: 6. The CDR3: CASSLVSGRAWEQYF. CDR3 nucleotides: TGTGCCAGCAGCTTAGTTAGCGGGAGGGCATGGGAGCAGTACTTC.

DNA of the CDR3: TGTGCCAGCTCACCACCGGGTAGTTACCAAGAGACCCAGTACTTC. Amino acids: CASSPPGSYQETQYF. V gene TRBV18 combines with J gene TRBJ2-5; no reliable D call. This CDR3 is built from 15 residues. Germline CDR1 and CDR2: KGHSH and LQKENI. Between the trimmed V and J ends, which lost 0 bases and 0 bases, there was a span of 8 bases.

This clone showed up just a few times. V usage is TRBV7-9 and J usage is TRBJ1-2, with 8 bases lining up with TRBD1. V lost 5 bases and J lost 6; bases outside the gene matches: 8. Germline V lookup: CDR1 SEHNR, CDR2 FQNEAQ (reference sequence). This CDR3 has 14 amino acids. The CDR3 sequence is CASSPRGTGDGYTF. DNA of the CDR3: TGTGCCAGCAGCCCCCGAGGGACAGGAGATGGCTACACCTTC. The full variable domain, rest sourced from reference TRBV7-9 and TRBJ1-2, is DTGVSQNPRHKITKRGQNVTFRCDPISEHNRLYWYRQTLGQGPEFLTYFQNEAQLEKSRLLSDRFSAERPKGSFSTLEIQRTEQGDSAMYLCASSPRGTGDGYTFGSGTRLTVV.

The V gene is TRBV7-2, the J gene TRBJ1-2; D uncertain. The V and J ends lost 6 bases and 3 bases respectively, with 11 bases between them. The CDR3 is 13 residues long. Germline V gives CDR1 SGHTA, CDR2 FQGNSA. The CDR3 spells CASRRGPDYGYTF. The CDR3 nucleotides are TGTGCCAGCAGAAGAGGACCAGACTATGGCTACACCTTC.

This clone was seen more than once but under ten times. This chain's CDR3 is CASSQDLGDTEAFF. CDR3 sequence (DNA): TGTGCCAGCAGCCAAGATCTGGGGGACACTGAAGCTTTCTTT. This rearrangement joins TRBV14 to TRBJ1-1; D is perhaps TRBD1 (5 bases). This CDR3 has 14 residues. V lost 0 bases to trimming and J lost 3 bases, with 8 bases between them. Germline loops: CDR1 SGHDN, CDR2 FVKESK.

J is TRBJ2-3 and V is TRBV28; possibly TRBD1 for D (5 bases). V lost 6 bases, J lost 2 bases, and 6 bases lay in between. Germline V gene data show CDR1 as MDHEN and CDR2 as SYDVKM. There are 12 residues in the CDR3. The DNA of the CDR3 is TGTGCCAGCAGGGACACCACAGATACGCAGTATTTT. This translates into CASRDTTDTQYF.

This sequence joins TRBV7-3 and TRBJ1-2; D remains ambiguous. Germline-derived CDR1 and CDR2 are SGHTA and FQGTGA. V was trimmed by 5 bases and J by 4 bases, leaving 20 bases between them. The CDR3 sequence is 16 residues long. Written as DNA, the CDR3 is TGTGCCAGCAGCCCCCGTGCTCCGGGTCAAATCTATGGCTACACCTTC. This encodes CASSPRAPGQIYGYTF. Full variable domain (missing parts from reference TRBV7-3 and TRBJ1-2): GAGVSQTPSNKVTEKGKYVELRCDPISGHTALYWYRQSLGQGPEFLIYFQGTGAADDSGLPNDRFFAVRPEGSVSTLKIQRTERGDSAVYLCASSPRAPGQIYGYTFGSGTRLTVV.

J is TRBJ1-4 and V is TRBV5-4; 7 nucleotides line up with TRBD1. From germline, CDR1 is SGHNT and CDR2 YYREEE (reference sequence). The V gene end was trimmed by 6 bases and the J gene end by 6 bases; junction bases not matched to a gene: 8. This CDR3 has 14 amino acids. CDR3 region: CASTRQGGDEKLFF. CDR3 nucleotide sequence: TGTGCCAGCACCAGACAGGGTGGGGATGAAAAACTGTTTTTT.

The CDR3 region is CASSPLRLGQETQYF. The DNA for the CDR3 is TGTGCCAGCAGCCCCCTCCGGCTCGGCCAAGAGACCCAGTACTTC. This sequence joins TRBV7-8 and TRBJ2-5; no firm D call. The CDR3 runs to 15 residues. Germline V gene sequence: CDR1 SGHVS, CDR2 FQNEAQ. Trimming left V 5 bases short and J 1 base short, with 14 bases between. The variable domain in full, with the rest retrieved from reference TRBV7-8 and TRBJ2-5, is GAGVSQSPRYKVAKRGQDVALRCDPISGHVSLFWYQQALGQGPEFLTYFQNEAQLDKSGLPSDRFFAERPEGSVSTLKIQRTQQEDSAVYLCASSPLRLGQETQYFGPGTRLLVL.

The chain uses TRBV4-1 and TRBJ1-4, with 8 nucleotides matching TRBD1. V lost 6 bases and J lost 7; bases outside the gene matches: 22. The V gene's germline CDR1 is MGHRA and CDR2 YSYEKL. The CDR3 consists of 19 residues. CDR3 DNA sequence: TGCGCCAGCAGGACCGCTACTGGGGACTCAGGGGGCGTTGGTGAAAAACTGTTTTTT. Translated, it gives CASRTATGDSGGVGEKLFF.

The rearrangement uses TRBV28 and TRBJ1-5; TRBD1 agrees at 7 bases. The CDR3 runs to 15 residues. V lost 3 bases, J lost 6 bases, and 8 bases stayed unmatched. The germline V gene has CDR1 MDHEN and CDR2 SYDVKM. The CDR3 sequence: CASSFPGTAPQPQHF. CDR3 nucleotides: TGTGCCAGCAGTTTCCCCGGGACAGCCCCTCAGCCCCAGCATTTT.

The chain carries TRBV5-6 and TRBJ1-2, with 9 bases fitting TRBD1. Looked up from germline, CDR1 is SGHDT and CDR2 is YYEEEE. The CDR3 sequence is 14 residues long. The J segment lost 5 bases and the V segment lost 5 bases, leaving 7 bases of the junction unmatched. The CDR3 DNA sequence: TGTGCCAGCAGACGTGGGACAGGGCCATATGGCTACACCTTC. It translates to CASRRGTGPYGYTF.

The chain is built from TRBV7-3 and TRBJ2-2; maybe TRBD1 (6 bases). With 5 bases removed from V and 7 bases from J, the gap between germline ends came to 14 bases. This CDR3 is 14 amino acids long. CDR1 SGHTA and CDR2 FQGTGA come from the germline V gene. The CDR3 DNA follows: TGTGCCAGCAGCGACAGGTTTCGGGGCGGGGAGCTGTTTTTT. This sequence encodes CASSDRFRGGELFF.

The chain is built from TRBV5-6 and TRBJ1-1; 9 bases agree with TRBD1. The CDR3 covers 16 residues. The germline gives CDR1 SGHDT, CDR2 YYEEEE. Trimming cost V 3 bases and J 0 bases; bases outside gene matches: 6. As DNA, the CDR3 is TGTGCCAGCAGCTACAGGGACAGGGCGTTGAACACTGAAGCTTTCTTT. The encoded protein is CASSYRDRALNTEAFF. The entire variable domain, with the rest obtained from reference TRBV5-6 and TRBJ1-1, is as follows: DAGVTQSPTHLIKTRGQQVTLRCSPKSGHDTVSWYQQALGQGPQFIFQYYEEEERQRGNFPDRFSGHQFPNYSSELNVNALLLGDSALYLCASSYRDRALNTEAFFGQGTRLTVV.

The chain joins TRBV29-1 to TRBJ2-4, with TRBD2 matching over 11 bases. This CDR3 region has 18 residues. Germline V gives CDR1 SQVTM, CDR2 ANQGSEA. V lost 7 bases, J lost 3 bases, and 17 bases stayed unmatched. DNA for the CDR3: TGCAGCGCCCTCACTACTAGCGGGAGATTTAGTGGCAAAAACATTCAGTACTTC. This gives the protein CSALTTSGRFSGKNIQYF.

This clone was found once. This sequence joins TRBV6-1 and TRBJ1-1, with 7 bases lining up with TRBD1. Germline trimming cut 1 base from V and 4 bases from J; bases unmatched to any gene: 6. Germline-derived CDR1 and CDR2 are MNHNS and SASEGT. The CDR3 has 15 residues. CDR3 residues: CASSEVGTALTEAFF. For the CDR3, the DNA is TGTGCCAGCAGTGAAGTGGGGACAGCCCTCACTGAAGCTTTCTTT.